This T cell receptor beta chain was recovered during a study of regulatory T cells in long-lasting Graves disease. Study observations and caveats: Preferential use of TRBV28, TRBJ1-2 and TRBJ2-5 was seen in persistent disease.

With V trimmed by 8 bases and J by 11 bases, 6 bases remained unmatched. The CDR3 sequence is 12 residues long. Germline lookup yields CDR1 SNHLY and CDR2 FYNNEI. Both iRepertoire HTBI primers and Arm-PCR of CDR3 regions were used to build the TCR beta libraries. MiXCR, run by TCRdb on the multiplex PCR reads, gives a single entry per CDR3 protein. This sample has 450,000 to 600,000 distinct CDR3 sequences, with roughly 12% found just once. Documented time point: newly diagnosed GD, antithyroid drugs for less than 3 months. RNA isolated from PBMCs was used to make the TCR library. This clonotype was recorded at least ten times. Its cognate antigen is unknown. These sequences were also reported in another study, on T cells in Graves' hyperthyroidism and ophthalmopathy.

The input for sequencing was peripheral blood mononuclear cells (PBMCs), taken at new diagnosis, from a patient treated with antithyroid drugs. The origin of this receptor is a man aged 30 to 45 with Graves disease. The chain links TRBV2 to TRBJ1-1; TRBD1 matches at 12 bases. CDR3 amino acids: CASGGDRGHAFF. CDR3 sequence (DNA): TGTGCCAGCGGAGGGGACAGGGGGCACGCTTTCTTT.